This T cell receptor (beta chain) stems from a study of T cell repertoires in cytomegalovirus infection. TCRdb processed the reads anew with MiXCR; each CDR3 protein has one entry. The sample yields approximately 770,000 distinct CDR3 sequences, 25% to 30% seen once. V lost 3 bases, J lost 5 bases, and 20 bases lay in between. Germline CDR1 is DFQATT and CDR2 is SNEGSKA (reference sequence). This CDR3 region has 16 residues. For this clonotype: Antigen: not known.

This material consisted of cultured CD8+ T cells from PBMCs, taken from culture after CMV antigen stimulation. The chain recombines TRBV20-1 with TRBJ2-1; D possibly uses TRBD1 or TRBD2 (5 bases each). The origin of this receptor is a human donor in good health (CMV status not recorded). Some clones in this sample may be carry-over from other donors' samples. Here the CDR3 reads CSARVPVTGPHNEQFF. As DNA, the CDR3 is TGCAGTGCTAGGGTACCTGTAACGGGACCGCACAATGAGCAGTTCTTC.